The rows below give T cell receptor beta chains drawn from one sample of a study of blood T cell repertoires in COVID-19. TCRdb keeps only in-frame clones here, not all; method: immunoSEQ multiplex PCR. The table shows some 40,000 clones, with roughly 82% occurring only once. Sequences were obtained from peripheral blood. The source of these receptors is a man in his forties or fifties with active or convalescent COVID-19. The CDR3 runs from the conserved cysteine through the conserved F or W. Clone size, where shown, is once, few, many, or a class for clones that have expanded.

cdr3_length clone_size j_call v_call cdr3_aa
16 . TRBJ2-5 TRBV7-2 CASSPFQGSYYETQYF
15 . TRBJ1-6 TRBV18 CASSPAPGAGSPLHF
11 . TRBJ2-1 TRBV14 CASSQTGEQFF
15 once TRBJ2-4 TRBV5-8 CASTQGTLAKNIQYF
11 . TRBJ2-5 TRBV20-1 CSARVRETQYF
15 . TRBJ1-4 TRBV5-4 CASSPSPSTNEKLFF
17 . TRBJ2-3 TRBV15 CATSRDHVGQLTDTQYF
16 few TRBJ2-2 TRBV2 CASRPGLAGMTGELFF
13 . TRBJ2-7 TRBV12-3/TRBV12-4 CASSLGQTYEQYF
14 . TRBJ1-4 TRBV9 CASSVEQGNEKLFF
13 . TRBJ1-1 TRBV7-2 CASSLSGRGAAFF
16 once TRBJ2-3 TRBV24-1 CATSSGRGGSMDTQYF
15 . TRBJ2-3 TRBV19 CASSIGRGPADTQYF
15 . TRBJ1-1 TRBV11-2 CASSLERVQGTEAFF
16 . TRBJ1-3 TRBV6-1 CASSEDIDSSGNTIYF
11 . TRBJ1-1 TRBV6-6 CATTAATEAFF
12 . TRBJ1-2 TRBV12-3/TRBV12-4 CASSFGQGGYTF
16 . TRBJ2-3 TRBV9 CASSVVTRGGTDTQYF
15 . TRBJ2-1 TRBV7-6 CASSLDWRGINEQFF
19 once TRBJ2-4 TRBV5-4 CASSSPVPGQALAKNIQYF
15 . TRBJ1-1 TRBV18 CASSPLDSLNTEAFF
16 . TRBJ1-5 TRBV19 CASRAPRQGAGQPQHF
14 . TRBJ2-3 TRBV5-8 CASSRSGGRDTQYF
14 . TRBJ1-4 TRBV4-1 CASSQDRIGEKLFF
14 . TRBJ1-4 TRBV19 CASTGDRGYEKLFF
16 once TRBJ1-2 TRBV30 CAWRVVRTGHNYGYTF
12 once TRBJ2-3 TRBV5-6 CASSPGKGTQYF
14 . TRBJ2-7 TRBV5-6 CASSLQGYSYEQYF
14 once TRBJ2-7 TRBV3-1/TRBV3-2 CASSGQGGTYEQYF
13 . TRBJ1-5 TRBV7-2 CASSMRGNQPQHF
11 medium-sized TRBJ1-2 TRBV27 CASGRGHGYTF
13 . TRBJ1-2 TRBV5-6 CASSLTGVYGYTF
17 . TRBJ2-1 TRBV19 CASSIGRGPSGDNEQFF
16 . TRBJ1-2 TRBV7-9 CASTPAGQGEIYGYTF
13 . TRBJ1-4 TRBV11-2 CASSLQYNEKLFF
15 . TRBJ2-3 TRBV24-1 CATSDTGGRTDTQYF
14 . TRBJ2-5 TRBV4-2 CASSQYSGQETQYF
16 . TRBJ2-7 TRBV11-1 CASSLPGTRTSYEQYF
14 . TRBJ2-7 TRBV27 CASSLTGGDYEQYF
15 . TRBJ2-3 TRBV10-1 CASSERGGSTDTQYF
16 once TRBJ2-1 TRBV19 CASSTPGLGSYNEQFF
17 . TRBJ2-1 TRBV4-2 CASSQDPSGSSYNEQFF
16 . TRBJ2-1 TRBV11-2 CASSLSAAGGPNEQFF
13 . TRBJ2-7 TRBV19 CASRAGTGDEQYF
15 . TRBJ2-1 TRBV5-1 CASTLRGDPYNEQFF
16 few TRBJ2-2 TRBV9 CASSVGLAGAAGELFF
19 . TRBJ2-7 TRBV10-2 CASSESTGFMGQFSYEQYF
17 few TRBJ2-2 TRBV2 CASSGDFIGLNTGELFF
16 . TRBJ1-1 TRBV6-5 CASSYSVGRVNTEAFF
13 . TRBJ2-2 TRBV19 CASRVDRAGELFF
14 few TRBJ1-2 TRBV14 CASSQGQGFGGYTF
14 . TRBJ2-1 TRBV3-1/TRBV3-2 CASSLLAGDNEQFF
19 . TRBJ2-3 TRBV18 CASSPPGLAGGHSTDTQYF